This entry concerns a single T cell receptor beta chain. Its antigen is still unknown. This entry comes from a study of shared clonotypes between healthy human individuals. Regarding the study as a whole: Naive CD4 clonotype sharing across a few donors was about 5.3%. Memory subsets had estimated richness that was generally smaller than that of naive subsets.

Investigators spread the genomic DNA of each subset evenly over several immunoSEQ plates. Repertoires were generated with immunoSEQ multiplex PCR, while TCRdb's copy carries only in-frame clones and drops some. The sample holds some 2,000,000 clones, approximately 96% seen once. Specimen: naive CD4+ T cells sorted from blood. Subset: CD45RA+ positively selected. This clonotype was obtained from a man aged 18 to 35 in good health.

The CDR3 DNA follows: TGTGCCAGTAGCAAGAATGAAAAACTGTTTTTT. This codes for CASSKNEKLFF. V is TRBV19 and J is TRBJ1-4, with D unresolved. The V and J ends lost 6 bases and 5 bases respectively, with 4 bases between them. The CDR3 runs 11 residues. The V gene's germline CDR1 is LNHDA and CDR2 SQIVND (reference sequence).